The 9 T cell receptor beta chains listed next were all sequenced from one sample in a study of blood T cell repertoires in COVID-19. The repertoire was sequenced with immunoSEQ multiplex PCR; TCRdb's copy has only in-frame clones and lacks some. The sample records tens of thousands of clones, around 87% being singletons. Sequenced input: PBMCs or T cells enriched from blood (not recorded which). Receptors originate from a woman aged 50 to 65 who had recovered from COVID-19.

The rearrangement links TRBV7-8 to TRBJ2-2, with D possibly TRBD1 on 6 matching bases. This CDR3 is 16 amino acids long. CDR1 and CDR2 from the germline V gene are SGHVS and FQNEAQ. Trimming pared 2 bases from V and 5 bases from J, leaving 15 bases between. The CDR3 loop is CASSLNRAPGTGELFF. CDR3 coding DNA: TGTGCCAGCAGCTTAAACAGGGCCCCGGGGACCGGGGAGCTGTTTTTT.

The rearrangement uses TRBV29-1 and TRBJ2-5; TRBD2 matches 10 bases. The trim removed 6 bases at V and 2 bases at J, leaving 21 bases unmatched. This CDR3 is built from 19 residues. CDR1 SQVTM and CDR2 ANQGSEA come from the germline V gene. In nucleotides, the CDR3 is TGCAGCGTAAATTTACCCTTTGAACTAGCGGGACTTAGACAAGAGACCCAGTACTTC. The encoded protein is CSVNLPFELAGLRQETQYF.

This clone appeared a few times. In DNA, the CDR3 is TGTGCCAGCAGCCGAGATTTACCCGACGAGCAGTACTTC. It is translated as CASSRDLPDEQYF. The genes are TRBV12-3 or TRBV12-4 and TRBJ2-7; D not certain. The CDR3 consists of 13 residues. Trimming stripped 6 bases from V and 5 bases from J, with 14 bases between.

V gene TRBV5-4 combines with J gene TRBJ2-7; TRBD1 aligns across 10 bases. In germline, CDR1 is SGHNT, CDR2 YYREEE (reference sequence). This CDR3 comprises 14 residues. The junction had 4 bases not matched to a gene; V was cut back by 4 bases and J by 3 bases. The CDR3 loop reads CASSPGTGDYEQYF. The CDR3 DNA follows: TGTGCCAGCAGCCCTGGGACAGGGGACTACGAGCAGTACTTC.

This chain links TRBV7-9 with TRBJ1-6, with 8 positions matching TRBD1. Per germline, CDR1 SEHNR and CDR2 FQNEAQ (reference sequence). The V and J ends lost 5 bases and 9 bases, in that order; junction bases with no gene match: 6. The length of the CDR3 is 14 residues. CDR3 sequence (DNA): TGTGCCAGCAGCCTCACAGGGGGGAGTTCACCCCTCCACTTT. This codes for CASSLTGGSSPLHF.

This clone was observed a single time. The chain is built from TRBV18 and TRBJ2-3; 8 bases match TRBD2. There are 14 residues in the CDR3. The germline V gene has CDR1 KGHSH and CDR2 LQKENI. Losses at the gene ends were 4 bases for V and 2 bases for J; bases not matched to a gene: 2. The CDR3 loop is CASSQTSDTDTQYF. CDR3 DNA sequence: TGTGCCAGCTCACAGACTAGCGACACAGATACGCAGTATTTT.

The chain has TRBV19 and TRBJ2-7, with 7 nucleotides matching TRBD2. V was pared by 1 base and J by 7 bases, with 13 bases of the junction left unmatched. Germline V CDR1 and CDR2: LNHDA, SQIVND (reference sequence). The CDR3 sequence is 16 residues long. In nucleotides, the CDR3 is TGTGCCAGTAGTATAGGGTTAGCGGGCGTCTTACAGGAGCAGTACTTC. Its translation: CASSIGLAGVLQEQYF.

V usage is TRBV6-1 and J usage is TRBJ2-7; TRBD1 is a possible D gene (5 bases). The CDR3 contains 16 residues. With 0 bases removed from V and 6 bases from J, the gap between germline ends came to 18 bases. Germline loops: CDR1 MNHNS, CDR2 SASEGT. The CDR3 spells CASSEANYNWGVEQYF. As DNA, the CDR3 is TGTGCCAGCAGTGAAGCGAATTATAACTGGGGCGTCGAGCAGTACTTC.

This clone was seen a single time. The chain uses TRBV5-1 and TRBJ2-1; TRBD1 aligns across 8 bases. V dropped 4 bases and J dropped 1; count of bases not matched to a gene: 4. Germline CDR1 reads SGHRS; CDR2 reads YFSETQ. This CDR3 contains 15 residues. This CDR3 reads CASSRDRGSYNEQFF. The CDR3 DNA follows: TGCGCCAGCAGCCGTGACAGGGGATCCTACAATGAGCAGTTCTTC. The whole variable domain, remainder taken from reference TRBV5-1 and TRBJ2-1, is KAGVTQTPRYLIKTRGQQVTLSCSPISGHRSVSWYQQTPGQGLQFLFEYFSETQRNKGNFPGRFSGRQFSNSRSEMNVSTLELGDSALYLCASSRDRGSYNEQFFGPGTRLTVL.